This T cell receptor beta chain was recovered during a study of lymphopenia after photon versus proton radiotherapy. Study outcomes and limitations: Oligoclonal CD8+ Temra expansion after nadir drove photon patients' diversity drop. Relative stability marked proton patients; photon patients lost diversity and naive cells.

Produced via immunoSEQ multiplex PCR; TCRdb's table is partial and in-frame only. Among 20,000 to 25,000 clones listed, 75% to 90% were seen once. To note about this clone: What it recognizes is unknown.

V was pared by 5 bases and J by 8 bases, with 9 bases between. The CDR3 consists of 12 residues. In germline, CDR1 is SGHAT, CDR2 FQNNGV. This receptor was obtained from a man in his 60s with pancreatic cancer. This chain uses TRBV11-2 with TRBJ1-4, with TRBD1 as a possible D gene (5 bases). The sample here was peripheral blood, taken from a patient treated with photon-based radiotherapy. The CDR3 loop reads CASSQGYEKLFF. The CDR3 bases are TGTGCCAGCAGCCAGGGTTACGAAAAACTGTTTTTT.